This T cell receptor beta chain was sequenced during a study of regulatory T cells in long-lasting Graves disease. The time point denotes: persistent/refractory GD, antithyroid drugs over 5 years with positive TRAb. PBMC-derived RNA was used for the TCR library. This clonotype was seen a handful of times. CDR1 ENHRY and CDR2 SYGVKD come from the germline V gene. This CDR3 has 13 residues. Trimming left V 4 bases short and J 4 bases short, with 7 bases between. HTBI primers from iRepertoire and Arm-PCR of CDR3 regions yielded the TCR beta libraries. MiXCR, applied by TCRdb to the multiplex PCR reads, yields one record per CDR3 protein. Among roughly 450,000 distinct CDR3 sequences listed, 22% were seen once.

The receptor was derived from a female donor with Graves disease. The sample in question was peripheral blood mononuclear cells (PBMCs), obtained when the disease was refractory, from a patient treated with antithyroid drugs. This chain joins TRBV10-3 and TRBJ2-2, with D maybe TRBD2 (5 bases). Here the CDR3 reads CAISGLATGELFF. The CDR3 coding sequence is TGTGCCATCAGTGGCCTAGCCACCGGGGAGCTGTTTTTT.